The clone carrying this T cell receptor beta chain was detected only a few times. Germline lookup yields CDR1 SGHVS and CDR2 FNYEAQ. There are 16 residues in the CDR3. V lost 1 base and J lost 4; bases outside the gene matches: 7. Researchers prepared the TCRbeta library using unique molecular identifiers, the study reports. TCRdb processed the PCR reads anew with MiXCR; each CDR3 protein has one entry. Of hundreds of thousands of distinct CDR3 sequences in the sample, roughly 17% were seen once. This entry comes from a study of T-cell reconstitution after alpha-beta-depleted transplantation in children.

The starting material was PBMCs, mostly from graft donor cells, obtained 360 days after TCRalphabeta/CD19-depleted stem cell transplant. The chain carries TRBV7-6 and TRBJ1-2; 9 nucleotides match TRBD1. The TCR comes from a boy less than two years old who had a stem cell transplant for Wiskott-Aldrich syndrome, so the T cells may come from the graft donor. The CDR3: CASSLGYRGRGYGYTF. CDR3 sequence (DNA): TGTGCCAGCAGCTTAGGATACAGGGGGCGAGGCTATGGCTACACCTTC.